The clone carrying this T cell receptor beta chain was counted a few times. V dropped 3 bases and J dropped 1; count of bases not matched to a gene: 5. This CDR3 comprises 16 residues. Germline CDR1 and CDR2: SGHTA and FQGNSA. The entry originates in a study of blood T cells in healthy people across ages. A second 7 to 11 cycle PCR used barcoded and J-beta primers. TCRdb ran MiXCR on the 5' RACE reads and lists one entry per CDR3 protein. The sample records 700,000 or so distinct CDR3 sequences, 40% to 45% being singletons. This clonotype was obtained from a man older than 75 in good health. Source material: blood. The genes are TRBV7-2 and TRBJ2-1; 8 bases line up with TRBD2. The CDR3 sequence: CASSFGGGQSYNEQFF. The CDR3 DNA follows: TGTGCCAGCAGCTTCGGCGGGGGGCAATCCTACAATGAGCAGTTCTTC.